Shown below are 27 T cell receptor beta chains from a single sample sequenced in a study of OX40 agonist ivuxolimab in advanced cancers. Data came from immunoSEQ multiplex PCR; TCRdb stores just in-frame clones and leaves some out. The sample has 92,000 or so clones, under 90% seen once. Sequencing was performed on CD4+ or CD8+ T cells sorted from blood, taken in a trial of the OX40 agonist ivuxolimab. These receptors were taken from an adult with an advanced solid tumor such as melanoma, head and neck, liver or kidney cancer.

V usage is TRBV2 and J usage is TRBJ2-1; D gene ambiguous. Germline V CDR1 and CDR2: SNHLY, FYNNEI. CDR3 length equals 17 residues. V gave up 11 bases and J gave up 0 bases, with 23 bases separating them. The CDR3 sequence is CAHEHQLVAGSYNEQFF. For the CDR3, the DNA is TGTGCCCACGAACATCAGCTGGTGGCAGGCTCCTACAATGAGCAGTTCTTC.

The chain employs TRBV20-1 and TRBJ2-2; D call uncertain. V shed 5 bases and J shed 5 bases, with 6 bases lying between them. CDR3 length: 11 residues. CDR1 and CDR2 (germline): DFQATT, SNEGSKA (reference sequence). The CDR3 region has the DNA TGCAGTGCTGCCAATACCGGGGAGCTGTTTTTT. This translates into CSAANTGELFF.

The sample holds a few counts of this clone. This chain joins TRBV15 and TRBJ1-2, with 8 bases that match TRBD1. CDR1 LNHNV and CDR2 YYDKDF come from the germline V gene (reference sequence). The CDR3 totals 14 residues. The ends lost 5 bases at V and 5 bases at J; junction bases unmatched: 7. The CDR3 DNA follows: TGTGCCACCAGCCGGACAGGGATAGAGTATGGCTACACCTTC. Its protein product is CATSRTGIEYGYTF.

CDR3 sequence: CASSLTSGDYEQYF. The CDR3, as DNA: TGTGCCAGCAGCTTAACTAGCGGGGATTACGAGCAGTACTTC. V usage is TRBV7-3 and J usage is TRBJ2-7, with TRBD2 matching over 8 bases. Germline values: CDR1 SGHTA, CDR2 FQGTGA. CDR3 length: 14 amino acids. The V gene end was trimmed by 0 bases and the J gene end by 4 bases; junction bases not matched to a gene: 2.

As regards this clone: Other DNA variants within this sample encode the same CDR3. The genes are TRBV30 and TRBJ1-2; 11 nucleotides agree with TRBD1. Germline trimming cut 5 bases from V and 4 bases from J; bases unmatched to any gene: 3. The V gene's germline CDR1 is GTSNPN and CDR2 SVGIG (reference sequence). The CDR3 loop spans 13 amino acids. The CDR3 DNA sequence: TGTGCCTGGTCCGGGACAGGGGGCTATGGCTACACCTTC. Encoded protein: CAWSGTGGYGYTF.

The CDR3 sequence is CASSLSGTGNQPQHF. The CDR3 nucleotides read TGTGCCAGCAGTCTATCCGGGACAGGGAATCAGCCCCAGCATTTT. The chain combines TRBV28 with TRBJ1-5; TRBD1 agrees at 9 bases. Germline V gene sequence: CDR1 MDHEN, CDR2 SYDVKM. The CDR3 extends over 15 amino acids. Germline trimming cut 5 bases from V and 4 bases from J; bases unmatched to any gene: 6. The variable domain in full, completed from reference TRBV28 and TRBJ1-5, reads DVKVTQSSRYLVKRTGEKVFLECVQDMDHENMFWYRQDPGLGLRLIYFSYDVKMKEKGDIPEGYSVSREKKERFSLILESASTNQTSMYLCASSLSGTGNQPQHFGDGTRLSIL.

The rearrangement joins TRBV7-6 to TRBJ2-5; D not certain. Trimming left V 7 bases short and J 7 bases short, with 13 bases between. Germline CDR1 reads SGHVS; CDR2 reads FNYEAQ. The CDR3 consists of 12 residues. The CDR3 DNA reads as TGTGCCAGCACCCCCGGAGAGTGGACCCAGTACTTC. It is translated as CASTPGEWTQYF.

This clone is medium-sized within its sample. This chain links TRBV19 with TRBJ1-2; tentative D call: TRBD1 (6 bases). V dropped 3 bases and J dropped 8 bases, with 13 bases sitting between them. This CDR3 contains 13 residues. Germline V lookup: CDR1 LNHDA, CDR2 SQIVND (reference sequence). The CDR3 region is CASSMGAGLGYTF. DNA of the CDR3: TGTGCCAGTAGTATGGGGGCCGGTTTGGGCTACACCTTC.

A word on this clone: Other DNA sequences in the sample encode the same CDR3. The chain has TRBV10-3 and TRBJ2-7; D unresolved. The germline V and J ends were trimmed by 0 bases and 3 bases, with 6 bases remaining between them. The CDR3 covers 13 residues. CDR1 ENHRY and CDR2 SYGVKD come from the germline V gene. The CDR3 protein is CAISESRDYEQYF. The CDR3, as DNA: TGTGCCATCAGTGAGTCAAGGGACTACGAGCAGTACTTC.

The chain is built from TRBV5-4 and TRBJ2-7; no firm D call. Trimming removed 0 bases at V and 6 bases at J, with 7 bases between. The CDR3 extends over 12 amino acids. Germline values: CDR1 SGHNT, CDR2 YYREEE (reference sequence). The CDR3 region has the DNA TGTGCCAGCAGCTTGGGGGTGGCCGAGCAGTACTTC. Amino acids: CASSLGVAEQYF.

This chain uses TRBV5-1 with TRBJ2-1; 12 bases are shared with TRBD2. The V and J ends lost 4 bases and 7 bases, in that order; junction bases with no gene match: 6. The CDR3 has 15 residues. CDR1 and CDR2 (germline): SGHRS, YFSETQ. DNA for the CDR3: TGCGCCAGCAGCCCACGGACTAGCGGGACGAATGAGCAGTTCTTC. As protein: CASSPRTSGTNEQFF. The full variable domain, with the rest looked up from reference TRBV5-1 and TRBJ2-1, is KAGVTQTPRYLIKTRGQQVTLSCSPISGHRSVSWYQQTPGQGLQFLFEYFSETQRNKGNFPGRFSGRQFSNSRSEMNVSTLELGDSALYLCASSPRTSGTNEQFFGPGTRLTVL.

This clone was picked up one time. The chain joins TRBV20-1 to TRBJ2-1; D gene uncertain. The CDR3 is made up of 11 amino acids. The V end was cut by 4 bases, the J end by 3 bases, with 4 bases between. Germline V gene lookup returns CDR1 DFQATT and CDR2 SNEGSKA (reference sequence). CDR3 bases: TGCAGTGCTACCGACTACAATGAGCAGTTCTTC. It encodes CSATDYNEQFF.

CDR3 bases: TGTGCCAGCAGCAACCGGGACAGGGACTACGAGCAGTACTTC. It specifies CASSNRDRDYEQYF. V usage is TRBV5-4 and J usage is TRBJ2-7; 9 bases match TRBD1. Looked up from germline, CDR1 is SGHNT and CDR2 is YYREEE (reference sequence). The CDR3 consists of 14 residues. Losses at the gene ends were 4 bases for V and 3 bases for J; bases not matched to a gene: 5.

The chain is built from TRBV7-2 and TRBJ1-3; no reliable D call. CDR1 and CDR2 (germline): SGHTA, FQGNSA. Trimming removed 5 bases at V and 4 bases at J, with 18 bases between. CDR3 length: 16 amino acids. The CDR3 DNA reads TGTGCCAGCAGCCTAGGCATTGCTGCTTCAGGAAACACCATATATTTT. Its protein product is CASSLGIAASGNTIYF. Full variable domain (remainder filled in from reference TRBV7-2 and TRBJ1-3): GAGVSQSPSNKVTEKGKDVELRCDPISGHTALYWYRQSLGQGLEFLIYFQGNSAPDKSGLPSDRFSAERTGGSVSTLTIQRTQQEDSAVYLCASSLGIAASGNTIYFGEGSWLTVV.

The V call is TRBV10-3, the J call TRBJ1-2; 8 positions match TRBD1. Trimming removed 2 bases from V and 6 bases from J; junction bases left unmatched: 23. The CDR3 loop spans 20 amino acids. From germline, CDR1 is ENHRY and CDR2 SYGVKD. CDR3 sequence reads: CAISEGETPLSWTGWHGYTF. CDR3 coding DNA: TGTGCCATCAGTGAGGGAGAAACCCCATTGAGTTGGACAGGGTGGCATGGCTACACCTTC.

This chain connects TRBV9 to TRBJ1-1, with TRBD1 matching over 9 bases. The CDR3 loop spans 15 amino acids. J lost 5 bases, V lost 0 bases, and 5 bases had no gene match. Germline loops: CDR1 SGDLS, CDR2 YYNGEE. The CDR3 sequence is CASSVAPGQGTEAFF. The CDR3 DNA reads TGTGCCAGCAGCGTAGCGCCGGGACAGGGAACTGAAGCTTTCTTT.

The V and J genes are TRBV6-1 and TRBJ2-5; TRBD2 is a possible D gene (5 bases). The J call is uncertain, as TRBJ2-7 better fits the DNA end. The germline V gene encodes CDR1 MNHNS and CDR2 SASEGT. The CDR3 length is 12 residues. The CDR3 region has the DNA TGTGCCAGCAACGGGGTGGTCCGCGAGCAGTACTTC. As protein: CASNGVVREQYF.

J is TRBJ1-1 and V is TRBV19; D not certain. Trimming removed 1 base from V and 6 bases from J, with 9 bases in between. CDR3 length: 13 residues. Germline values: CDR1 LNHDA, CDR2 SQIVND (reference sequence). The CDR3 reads CASSIGGKAEAFF. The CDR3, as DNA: TGTGCCAGTAGTATAGGGGGAAAGGCTGAAGCTTTCTTT.

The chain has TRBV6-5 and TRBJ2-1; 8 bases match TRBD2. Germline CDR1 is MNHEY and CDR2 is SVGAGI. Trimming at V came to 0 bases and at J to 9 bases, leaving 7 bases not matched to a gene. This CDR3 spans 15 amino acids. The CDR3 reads CASSYSAAGGGEQFF. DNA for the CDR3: TGTGCCAGCAGTTACTCAGCTGCGGGGGGCGGTGAGCAGTTCTTC.

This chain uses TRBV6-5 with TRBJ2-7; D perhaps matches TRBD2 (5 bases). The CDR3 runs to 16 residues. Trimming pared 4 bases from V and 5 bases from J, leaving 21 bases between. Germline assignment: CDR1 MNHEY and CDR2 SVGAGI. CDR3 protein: CASSSGTTYARDEQYF. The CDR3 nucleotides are TGTGCCAGCAGTTCTGGTACGACATACGCGAGGGACGAGCAGTACTTC.

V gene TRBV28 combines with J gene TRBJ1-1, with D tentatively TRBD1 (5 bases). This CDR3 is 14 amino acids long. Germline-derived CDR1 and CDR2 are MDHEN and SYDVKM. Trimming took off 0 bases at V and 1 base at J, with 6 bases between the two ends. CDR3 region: CASSLWQGNTEAFF. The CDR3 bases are TGTGCCAGCAGTTTATGGCAGGGGAACACTGAAGCTTTCTTT.

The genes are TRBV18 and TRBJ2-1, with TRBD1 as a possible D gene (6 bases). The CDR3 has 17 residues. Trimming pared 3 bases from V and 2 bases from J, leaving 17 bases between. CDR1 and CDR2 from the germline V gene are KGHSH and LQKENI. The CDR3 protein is CASSPPGTRTAYNEQFF. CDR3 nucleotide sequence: TGTGCCAGCTCACCTCCGGGGACACGGACAGCCTACAATGAGCAGTTCTTC.

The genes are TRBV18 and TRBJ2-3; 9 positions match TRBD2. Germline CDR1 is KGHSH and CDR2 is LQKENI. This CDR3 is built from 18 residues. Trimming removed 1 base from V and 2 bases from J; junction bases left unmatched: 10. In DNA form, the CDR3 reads TGTGCCAGCTCACCACGGGCGGGAGGGCCTGCGGCCACAGATACGCAGTATTTT. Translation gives CASSPRAGGPAATDTQYF.

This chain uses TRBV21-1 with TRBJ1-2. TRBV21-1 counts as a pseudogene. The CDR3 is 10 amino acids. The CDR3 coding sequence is TGTGCCAGCCCGGGACTTGTTGGAACCTTC. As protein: CASPGLVGTF.

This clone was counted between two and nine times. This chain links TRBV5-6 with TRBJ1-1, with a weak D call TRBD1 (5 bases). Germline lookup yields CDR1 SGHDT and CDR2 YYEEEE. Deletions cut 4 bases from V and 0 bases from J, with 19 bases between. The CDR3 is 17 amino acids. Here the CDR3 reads CASSPRDGAFMNTEAFF. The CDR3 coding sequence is TGTGCCAGCAGCCCAAGGGACGGAGCCTTTATGAACACTGAAGCTTTCTTT.

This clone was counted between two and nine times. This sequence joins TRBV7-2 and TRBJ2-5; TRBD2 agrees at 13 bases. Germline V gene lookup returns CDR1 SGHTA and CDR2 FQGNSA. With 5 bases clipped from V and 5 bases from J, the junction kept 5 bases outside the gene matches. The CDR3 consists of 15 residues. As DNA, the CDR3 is TGTGCCAGCAGCATACCGGGACTAGCGGGGGAGACCCAGTACTTC. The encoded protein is CASSIPGLAGETQYF.

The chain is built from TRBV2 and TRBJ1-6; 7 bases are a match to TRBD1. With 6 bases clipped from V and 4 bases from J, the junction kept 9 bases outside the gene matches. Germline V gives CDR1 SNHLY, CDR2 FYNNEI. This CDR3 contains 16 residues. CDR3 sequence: CASRLDRAMYNSPLHF. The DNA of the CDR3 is TGTGCCAGCAGGCTCGACAGGGCGATGTATAATTCACCCCTCCACTTT.